One and the same sample provided the 20 T cell receptor beta chains below, sequenced in a study of cytomegalovirus exposure and HLA in healthy donors (dated by TCRdb to 2016 to 2017). Library prep was done by the immunoSEQ multiplex PCR assay. For the multiplex PCR, a mixture combining 60 forward primers for TCR Vbeta segments and 13 reverse primers for TCR Jbeta segments was used. TCRdb mirrors the immuneACCESS table, restricted to in-frame sequences. Some clones are absent from its copies; in checked studies, under half trace to an unresolved V gene, and the reason for the others is unknown. The sample includes 85,000 to 120,000 clones, with around 75% observed a single time. 2% to 2.5% of the sample is in the top ten clones. Material for sequencing was PBMCs. These receptors came from a middle-aged man in good health and CMV-seronegative.

The rearrangement uses TRBV9 and TRBJ2-5, with D perhaps matching TRBD2 (5 bases). CDR1 and CDR2 (germline): SGDLS, YYNGEE. Trimming pared 2 bases from V and 9 bases from J, leaving 17 bases between. The CDR3 consists of 14 residues. CDR3 coding DNA: TGTGCCAGCAGCGTGGAGGTAAACATCGTGCCCCAGTACTTC. It is translated as CASSVEVNIVPQYF.

The chain has TRBV6-6 and TRBJ2-2; the D gene is possibly TRBD1 (6 bases). Germline loops: CDR1 MNHNY, CDR2 SVGAGI (reference sequence). V lost 7 bases to trimming and J lost 2 bases, with 8 bases between them. The CDR3 is 13 residues long. This CDR3 is CASMDSNTGELFF. The CDR3 nucleotides read TGTGCCAGCATGGACAGTAACACCGGGGAGCTGTTTTTT.

The V and J genes are TRBV7-2 and TRBJ2-2; D call uncertain. CDR3 length equals 14 residues. Trimming stripped 5 bases from V and 4 bases from J, with 11 bases between. Germline CDR1 and CDR2: SGHTA and FQGNSA. The CDR3, as DNA: TGTGCCAGCAGCGATGGGCCCATCACCGGGGAGCTGTTTTTT. As protein: CASSDGPITGELFF.

The V gene is TRBV7-8, the J gene TRBJ2-2; tentatively, D is TRBD1 (5 bases). The CDR3 is 17 residues long. V lost 3 bases, J lost 0 bases, and 14 bases lay in between. The germline V gene encodes CDR1 SGHVS and CDR2 FQNEAQ. CDR3: CASSFSLDTANTGELFF. As DNA, the CDR3 is TGTGCCAGCAGCTTCTCCCTGGACACAGCGAACACCGGGGAGCTGTTTTTT.

V is TRBV5-1 and J is TRBJ2-3; D is possibly TRBD1 (5 bases). Germline V lookup: CDR1 SGHRS, CDR2 YFSETQ. Trimming took 5 bases from V and 0 from J, leaving 10 bases between them. This CDR3 comprises 14 residues. CDR3 residues: CASRGQASTDTQYF. For the CDR3, the DNA is TGCGCCAGCAGGGGGCAGGCTAGCACAGATACGCAGTATTTT.

A note on this clone: The junction departs from germline at one end; a sequencing error may be responsible. Additional DNA sequences in this sample encode the identical CDR3. V is TRBV28 and J is TRBJ1-6, with no clear D. CDR1 and CDR2 (germline): MDHEN, SYDVKM. CDR3 size: 16 residues. CDR3: CASRPPASSYNSPLHF. The CDR3 nucleotides are TGTGCCAGCAGACCCCCAGCGAGCTCCTATAATTCGCCCCTCCACTTT.

The genes are TRBV7-9 and TRBJ2-1; the D gene is possibly TRBD1 (6 bases). V was trimmed by 2 bases and J by 5 bases, leaving 10 bases between them. CDR3 length: 14 amino acids. The germline V gene encodes CDR1 SEHNR and CDR2 FQNEAQ (reference sequence). The CDR3 reads CASSLNAGDNEQFF. CDR3 in DNA: TGTGCCAGCAGCTTAAACGCAGGGGACAATGAGCAGTTCTTC.

The chain uses TRBV18 and TRBJ1-4, with 10 bases aligning to TRBD1. Germline loops: CDR1 KGHSH, CDR2 LQKENI. The V gene end was trimmed by 3 bases and the J gene end by 8 bases; junction bases not matched to a gene: 6. The CDR3 has 15 amino acids. The DNA of the CDR3 is TGTGCCAGCTCACCTCCGACAGGGGGCGGCGAAAAACTGTTTTTT. Translated: CASSPPTGGGEKLFF.

This clone was found a few times. V and J are TRBV5-1 and TRBJ2-3; possibly TRBD2 for D (6 bases). This CDR3 has 14 amino acids. The germline gives CDR1 SGHRS, CDR2 YFSETQ. Trimming stripped 0 bases from V and 5 bases from J, with 10 bases between. CDR3 loop: CASSLARGGDTQYF. The CDR3 coding sequence is TGCGCCAGCAGCTTGGCGCGGGGAGGAGATACGCAGTATTTT.

The J gene is TRBJ1-6, the V gene TRBV10-1; D remains ambiguous. Between the trimmed V and J ends, which lost 6 bases and 6 bases, there was a span of 18 bases. Germline V gives CDR1 WNHNN, CDR2 SYGVQD (reference sequence). CDR3 size: 16 residues. CDR3 amino acids: CASRKAPRGCNSPLHF. The DNA for the CDR3 is TGCGCCAGCAGGAAGGCCCCCCGGGGTTGTAATTCACCCCTCCACTTT.

Concerning this clone: In the same sample, other DNA sequences code for this CDR3. The CDR3 is CASSLSGGAVNEQFF. In DNA, the CDR3 is TGTGCCAGCAGCTTATCGGGGGGGGCCGTGAATGAGCAGTTCTTC. The rearrangement links TRBV11-2 to TRBJ2-1; 8 bases line up with TRBD2. CDR1 SGHAT and CDR2 FQNNGV come from the germline V gene. Germline trimming cut 2 bases from V and 7 bases from J; bases unmatched to any gene: 7. CDR3 length: 15 residues.

To note about this clone: This same CDR3 is encoded by further DNA sequences in the sample. V gene TRBV19 combines with J gene TRBJ1-4; D is unclear. The CDR3 loop spans 12 amino acids. V was shortened by 1 base and J by 9 bases, with 6 bases between the two germline ends. Germline CDR1 reads LNHDA; CDR2 reads SQIVND (reference sequence). The CDR3 bases are TGTGCCAGTAGTATAGGCGGGAAAAAACTGTTTTTT. It encodes CASSIGGKKLFF.

The chain combines TRBV2 with TRBJ2-3; 10 bases agree with TRBD1. Looked up from germline, CDR1 is SNHLY and CDR2 is FYNNEI. The trim removed 6 bases at V and 1 base at J, leaving 7 bases unmatched. CDR3 length: 16 residues. CDR3 region: CASSERTGGGTDTQYF. The CDR3 DNA is TGTGCCAGCAGCGAAAGGACAGGGGGGGGCACAGATACGCAGTATTTT.

In DNA form, the CDR3 reads TGTGCCAGCAGCTTGCCCCTAGCGGGGTCTGAGCAGTTCTTC. Encoded protein: CASSLPLAGSEQFF. The chain links TRBV5-6 to TRBJ2-1, with 9 bases lining up with TRBD2. Germline CDR1 and CDR2: SGHDT and YYEEEE. Trimming at V came to 1 base and at J to 9 bases, leaving 5 bases not matched to a gene. The CDR3 runs 14 residues.

The J gene is TRBJ2-4, the V gene TRBV7-8; possibly TRBD2 for D (7 bases). CDR3 size: 16 residues. CDR1 and CDR2 from the germline V gene are SGHVS and FQNEAQ. V lost 2 bases to trimming and J lost 0 bases, with 11 bases between them. The CDR3 DNA reads TGTGCCAGCAGCTTAAGGGGGGGCCTAGCCAAAAACATTCAGTACTTC. Its translation is CASSLRGGLAKNIQYF.

The chain links TRBV7-3 to TRBJ2-3; D is ambiguous. The V and J ends lost 5 bases and 5 bases respectively, with 11 bases between them. Germline lookup yields CDR1 SGHTA and CDR2 FQGTGA. The CDR3 sequence is 13 residues long. The DNA for the CDR3 is TGTGCCAGCAGCCCGGAGTTAGTAGATACGCAGTATTTT. This encodes CASSPELVDTQYF.

The chain has TRBV5-1 and TRBJ2-7, with TRBD1 matching over 10 bases. Germline V lookup: CDR1 SGHRS, CDR2 YFSETQ. Trimming took 0 bases from V and 5 from J; bases not matched to a gene: 5. CDR3 length: 15 residues. The CDR3 region is CASSLGRGQGNEQYF. The CDR3, as DNA: TGCGCCAGCAGCTTGGGAAGGGGACAGGGGAACGAGCAGTACTTC.

The chain employs TRBV9 and TRBJ2-7; 7 bases map to TRBD1. The V and J ends lost 0 bases and 0 bases, in that order; junction bases with no gene match: 0. The CDR3 runs 14 residues. CDR1 is SGDLS and CDR2 is YYNGEE in the germline V gene. The CDR3 spells CASSVDRGSYEQYF. The DNA of the CDR3 is TGTGCCAGCAGCGTAGACAGGGGCTCCTACGAGCAGTACTTC.

J is TRBJ2-1 and V is TRBV7-9; weak D call: TRBD2 (5 bases). The CDR3 sequence is 14 residues long. Between the trimmed V and J ends, which lost 2 bases and 8 bases, there was a span of 13 bases. From germline, CDR1 is SEHNR and CDR2 FQNEAQ (reference sequence). The CDR3 spells CASSLQRESDEQFF. The CDR3 DNA reads as TGTGCCAGCAGCTTACAACGGGAATCTGATGAGCAGTTCTTC.

V gene TRBV6-1 combines with J gene TRBJ2-1; 9 bases agree with TRBD1. V dropped 5 bases and J dropped 8; count of bases not matched to a gene: 7. CDR1 and CDR2 from the germline V gene are MNHNS and SASEGT. The CDR3 is 14 residues long. The CDR3 DNA sequence: TGTGCCAGCAGTCCTACAGGGGGCTTTGATGAGCAGTTCTTC. Protein product: CASSPTGGFDEQFF.